This T cell receptor beta chain was identified during a study of T cell changes during pregnancy in multiple sclerosis. Only in-frame clones appear in the TCRdb table, and some are missing; sequencing was by immunoSEQ multiplex PCR. The sample carries more than 65,000 clones, approximately 92% recorded once. The CDR3 is made up of 13 amino acids. Germline CDR1 and CDR2: SQVTM and ANQGSEA. Trimming took off 8 bases at V and 5 bases at J, with 18 bases between the two ends. J is TRBJ2-5 and V is TRBV29-1, with TRBD2 as a possible D gene (5 bases). Sequences were derived from CD4+ T cells from peripheral blood mononuclear cells, sampled before pregnancy. This clonotype was obtained from a female donor with multiple sclerosis, enrolled in a pregnancy study. CDR3 in DNA: TGCAGCTCGCGCCGGGCCGGGGATGAGACCCAGTACTTC. Translating gives CSSRRAGDETQYF.